The sequence of this TCR beta chain was determined in a study of blood T cells in healthy people across ages. Each donor supplied roughly 9.2 milliliters of peripheral blood. Sample-barcoded 5' priming and a J-beta primer mix drove a second PCR of roughly 6 to 12 cycles. TCRdb re-called the 5' RACE reads through MiXCR, storing one row per CDR3 protein. This repertoire shows over a million distinct CDR3 sequences, almost 25% found once; its top ten account for approximately 0.75%. Trimming took off 0 bases at V and 3 bases at J, with 14 bases between the two ends. The CDR3 spans 16 residues. Germline V gene lookup returns CDR1 SGHRS and CDR2 YFSETQ. The same sample was also studied in work on T cells of mothers and their children. That work adds: Slightly, though not significantly, more overlap was seen in related than in unrelated mother-child pairs.

The chain is built from TRBV5-1 and TRBJ2-3; D remains unclear. The sequence was collected from a girl aged 2 to 9 in good health. The sequenced sample was blood. In nucleotides, the CDR3 is TGCGCCAGCAGCTTGGACGGGCGCGCCGAAACAGATACGCAGTATTTT. Translated: CASSLDGRAETDTQYF.